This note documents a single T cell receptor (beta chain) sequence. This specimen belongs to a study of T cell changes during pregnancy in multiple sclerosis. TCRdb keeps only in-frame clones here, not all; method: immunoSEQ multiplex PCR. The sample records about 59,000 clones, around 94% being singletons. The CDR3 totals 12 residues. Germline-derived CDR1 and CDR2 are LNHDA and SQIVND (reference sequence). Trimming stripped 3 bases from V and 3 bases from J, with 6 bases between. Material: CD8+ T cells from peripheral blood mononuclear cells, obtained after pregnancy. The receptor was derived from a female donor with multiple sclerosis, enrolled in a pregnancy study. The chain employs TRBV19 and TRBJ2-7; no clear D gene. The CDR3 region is CASSMGNYEQYF. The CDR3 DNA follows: TGTGCCAGTAGTATGGGCAACTACGAGCAGTACTTC.